Below, 17 T cell receptor beta chains from the same sample are listed, as sequenced in a study of blood T cells in healthy people across ages (dated by TCRdb to between 2015 and 2017). Receptor amplification or capture employed 5' RACE. TCRdb shows the sequencer as Illumina HiSeq 2500. A second about 6 to 11 cycle PCR used a sample-barcoded 5' primer and a J-beta primer mix. TCRdb ran its own pipeline on the public reads, namely fastp trimming at Q25 and MiXCR clone calling, and kept in-frame beta chains. Here each entry gathers all rows of one CDR3 protein and keeps the most common genes and DNA. Present in this sample are over 1,300,000 distinct CDR3 sequences, approximately 59% of which were seen just once. Together, the top ten hold roughly 6.3% of the sample. The sample comprised blood. The receptor source for this set is a man aged 18 to 29 in good health.

This clonotype was recorded a few times. The rearrangement uses TRBV29-1 and TRBJ1-4; no reliable D call. The V end was cut by 4 bases, the J end by 15 bases, with 21 bases between. Germline V gives CDR1 SQVTM, CDR2 ANQGSEA. This CDR3 contains 13 residues. CDR3 DNA sequence: TGCAGCGTTGCGGCCACCCCTTTTAAAGAATTGTTTTTT. Translated, it gives CSVAATPFKELFF.

This clonotype was seen at least ten times. CDR3 nucleotide sequence: TGCAGCGTTGAAGCACACCGACAGCATACTAAGATAGCCCAGCATTTT. Its translation is CSVEAHRQHTKIAQHF. V and J are TRBV29-1 and TRBJ1-5; D may be TRBD1 (5 bases). Germline CDR1 SQVTM, CDR2 ANQGSEA. The CDR3 extends over 16 amino acids. V shed 1 base and J shed 11 bases, with 24 bases lying between them.

The rearrangement uses TRBV27 and TRBJ1-6; TRBD1 is a possible D gene (5 bases). The CDR3 length is 15 residues. Germline CDR1 is MNHEY and CDR2 is SMNVEV (reference sequence). The V end lost 6 bases, the J end lost 0 bases, and 9 bases lay between the germline ends. This chain's CDR3 is CASREGISYNSPLHF. The CDR3 nucleotides are TGTGCCAGCAGGGAGGGGATCTCCTATAATTCACCCCTCCACTTT.

This chain joins TRBV27 and TRBJ2-3, with 15 bases that match TRBD2. Germline V lookup: CDR1 MNHEY, CDR2 SMNVEV (reference sequence). CDR3 size: 19 residues. The trim removed 4 bases at V and 8 bases at J, leaving 16 bases unmatched. For the CDR3, the DNA is TGTGCCAGCAGTTCTTCATCCGGACTAGCGGGGGGGCCCCGCGTTACGCAGTATTTT. This sequence encodes CASSSSSGLAGGPRVTQYF.

The V gene is TRBV21-1, the J gene TRBJ2-4; the DNA was not compared with TRBD2, the D call given in the table. TRBJ2-7 explains the end of the DNA better; the J call may be wrong. TRBV21-1 is reported as a pseudogene. The CDR3 is 14 residues long. The CDR3 nucleotides are TGTGCCAGCAGCAGACTAGCTCGCCCCTACGAGCAGTACTTC. This codes for CASSRLARPYEQYF.

The rearrangement uses TRBV6-1 and TRBJ2-7; 7 bases fit TRBD1. Per germline, CDR1 MNHNS and CDR2 SASEGT. The V segment lost 6 bases and the J segment 4 bases; nucleotides outside the gene matches: 12. CDR3 size: 15 residues. CDR3 bases: TGTGCCAGCAGATTAATTAGGGGGCGGCAATACGAGCAGTACTTC. Residues: CASRLIRGRQYEQYF.

The rearrangement uses TRBV7-2 and TRBJ2-2, with 7 positions matching TRBD2. Unmatched junction bases numbered 21, after V lost 1 base and J lost 7 bases. Germline V gene data show CDR1 as SGHTA and CDR2 as FQGNSA. The CDR3 totals 20 residues. The CDR3 sequence: CASSLVPYIVGGSSGGELFF. CDR3 DNA: TGTGCCAGCAGCTTAGTCCCCTATATTGTGGGAGGGTCTTCAGGCGGGGAGCTGTTTTTT.

With respect to this clonotype: One end of the junction varies from germline; a read error may be responsible. CDR3 sequence: CANSSLQRERNEQYF. CDR3 DNA sequence: TGCGCCAACAGCTCCCTCCAGCGGGAGCGGAATGAGCAGTACTTC. The J gene is TRBJ2-1, the V gene TRBV5-1, with 8 bases lining up with TRBD2. The end of the DNA fits TRBJ2-7 better, so the J call may be wrong. This CDR3 is 15 amino acids long. Germline V gene lookup returns CDR1 SGHRS and CDR2 YFSETQ.

J is TRBJ2-4 and V is TRBV6-6, with D unresolved. The J call is in doubt because the DNA end fits TRBJ2-7 better. Germline CDR1 MNHNY, CDR2 SVGAGI (reference sequence). The CDR3 is 15 residues long. CDR3 residues: CASSYSEGEVIEQYF. As DNA, the CDR3 is TGTGCCAGCAGTTACTCGGAAGGTGAGGTTATCGAGCAGTACTTC.

The J gene is TRBJ1-2, the V gene TRBV5-1; no reliable D call. Trimming stripped 0 bases from V and 1 base from J, with 7 bases between. The CDR3 consists of 14 residues. Germline V CDR1 and CDR2: SGHRS, YFSETQ. DNA for the CDR3: TGCGCCAGCAGCTTGGTCCCAATTAACTATGGCTACACCTTC. Translation gives CASSLVPINYGYTF.

The chain carries TRBV4-1 and TRBJ2-7, with TRBD2 as a possible D gene (5 bases). The J call may be faulty, since TRBJ2-5 better matches the DNA end. Germline assignment: CDR1 MGHRA and CDR2 YSYEKL. CDR3 length equals 19 residues. Here the CDR3 DNA reads TGCGCCAGCAGCCAATTAGCTTTCGGGGTCGAAGGCATTGAGAAGACCCAGTACTTC. Translated: CASSQLAFGVEGIEKTQYF.

This clonotype occurred once. The rearrangement uses TRBV3-1 and TRBJ1-1, with D unclear. Trimming removed 7 bases at V and 4 bases at J, with 19 bases between. CDR1 LGHDT and CDR2 YNNKEL come from the germline V gene (reference sequence). This CDR3 has 15 amino acids. CDR3 bases: TGTGCCAGCAACCAGGAGAAGCCCCGGCGCACTGAAGCTTTCTTT. Residues: CASNQEKPRRTEAFF.

This clonotype was detected a few times. A junction boundary mismatches the germline segment, possibly from a read error. The genes are TRBV4-1 and TRBJ2-3; D ambiguous. The CDR3 extends over 16 amino acids. Germline V CDR1 and CDR2: MGHRA, YSYEKL. The CDR3 DNA is TGCGCCAGTAGCCAAGATAATCTCCGATACACAGATACGCAGTATTTT. This sequence encodes CASSQDNLRYTDTQYF.

The sample holds a few counts of this clonotype. V is TRBV4-1 and J is TRBJ1-4; D is unclear. The CDR3 length is 15 residues. Trimming removed 0 bases at V and 3 bases at J, with 8 bases between. Germline V gene sequence: CDR1 MGHRA, CDR2 YSYEKL. The CDR3: CASSQDGSSNEKLFF. In DNA, the CDR3 is TGCGCCAGCAGCCAAGATGGCAGCTCTAATGAAAAACTGTTTTTT.

The rearrangement uses TRBV7-2 and TRBJ2-7, with 9 bases that match TRBD2. The V gene end was trimmed by 1 base and the J gene end by 5 bases; junction bases not matched to a gene: 6. CDR3 length: 15 amino acids. CDR1 SGHTA and CDR2 FQGNSA come from the germline V gene. The CDR3 region has the DNA TGTGCCAGCAGCTTAGTGGCGGGAGGGCCACACGAGCAGTACTTC. This codes for CASSLVAGGPHEQYF.

There are a few counts of this clonotype. One junction end does not reproduce the germline sequence, and a read error may be involved. This sequence joins TRBV20-1 and TRBJ2-7; weak D call: TRBD1 (6 bases). Germline CDR1 reads DFQATT; CDR2 reads SNEGSKA (reference sequence). The CDR3 runs to 12 residues. CDR3 region: CSARTAGYEQYF. As DNA, the CDR3 is TGCAGCGCTAGGACAGCTGGCTACGAGCAGTACTTC.

The V and J genes are TRBV6-5 and TRBJ1-2; D unresolved. Trimming stripped 2 bases from V and 8 bases from J, with 12 bases between. This CDR3 has 13 amino acids. CDR1 and CDR2 (germline): MNHEY, SVGAGI. CDR3 loop: CASSYRMDWGYTF. The DNA of the CDR3 is TGTGCCAGCAGTTACCGGATGGATTGGGGCTACACCTTC.